This T cell receptor beta chain is from a study of T cell responses to AZD1222 COVID-19 vaccine. Some clones are missing from TCRdb's copy, which holds only in-frame ones; the method was immunoSEQ multiplex PCR. The sample includes around 160,000 clones, 82% seen only once; the top ten take about 4%. Per the germline V gene, CDR1 is SGHTA and CDR2 is FQGNSA. The junction had 4 bases not matched to a gene; V was cut back by 0 bases and J by 1 base. This CDR3 contains 18 residues. This TCR came from an adult in good health. This chain connects TRBV7-2 to TRBJ2-1; 12 nucleotides line up with TRBD2. The starting material was peripheral blood, obtained on day 0 of MenACWY control vaccination. CDR3: CASSLASSGGASYNEQFF. Here the CDR3 DNA reads TGTGCCAGCAGCTTAGCCTCTAGCGGGGGGGCATCCTACAATGAGCAGTTCTTC.